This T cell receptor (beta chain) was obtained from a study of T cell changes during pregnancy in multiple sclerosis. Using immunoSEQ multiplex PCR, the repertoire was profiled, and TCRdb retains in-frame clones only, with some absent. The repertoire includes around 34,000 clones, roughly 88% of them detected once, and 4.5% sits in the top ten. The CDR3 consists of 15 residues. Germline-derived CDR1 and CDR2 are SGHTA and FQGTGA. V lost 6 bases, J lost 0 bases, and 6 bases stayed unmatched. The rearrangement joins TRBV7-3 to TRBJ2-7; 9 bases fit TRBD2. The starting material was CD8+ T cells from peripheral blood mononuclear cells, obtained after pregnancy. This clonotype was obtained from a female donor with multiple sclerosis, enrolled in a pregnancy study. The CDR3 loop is CASSKAGGPSYEQYF. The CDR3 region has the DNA TGTGCCAGCAGTAAGGCGGGGGGGCCCTCCTACGAGCAGTACTTC.